Listed below are T cell receptor beta chains from one sample, sequenced in a study of blood T cell repertoires in COVID-19. The data were produced by immunoSEQ multiplex PCR, yet TCRdb's version contains in-frame clones alone and is incomplete. The top ten hold around 1.2% of the sample, which has 210,000 or so clones, around 90% seen once. The specimen was peripheral blood. Receptors were obtained from a man under 40 with acute or convalescent COVID-19. Each CDR3 is given with its conserved first and last residue. D genes are given only for firm matches. Only some rows state a clone size, as once, few, many or a class for expanded clones.

TRBD2,TRBJ2-1,17,TRBV3-1/TRBV3-2,.,CASSPSQLAGGRNEQFF,TGTGCCAGCAGCCCCTCCCAACTAGCGGGAGGGAGGAATGAGCAGTTCTTC
TRBD1,TRBJ2-1,15,TRBV5-1,.,CASSHQTGTSNEQFF,TGCGCCAGCAGCCACCAGACAGGGACATCGAATGAGCAGTTCTTC
.,TRBJ2-1,13,TRBV11-2,.,CASSLDVSSSHFF,TGTGCCAGCAGCTTAGATGTGTCTAGCAGTCATTTCTTC
TRBD1,TRBJ2-3,16,TRBV10-2,.,CASIYRGPISTDTQYF,TGCGCCAGTATCTACAGGGGACCCATTAGCACAGATACGCAGTATTTT
TRBD1,TRBJ2-5,17,TRBV3-1/TRBV3-2,.,CASSRTFGTGGLETQYF,TGTGCCAGCAGCCGAACATTCGGGACAGGGGGCTTAGAGACCCAGTACTTC
TRBD1,TRBJ2-7,14,TRBV9,.,CASSAPGTGFEQYF,TGTGCCAGCAGCGCACCCGGGACAGGGTTCGAGCAGTACTTC
TRBD2,TRBJ2-7,13,TRBV4-2,.,CASSRDYSYEQYF,TGTGCCAGCAGCCGGGACTACTCCTACGAGCAGTACTTC
.,TRBJ1-1,11,TRBV3-1/TRBV3-2,.,CASSLGAEAFF,TGTGCCAGCAGCCTAGGGGCTGAAGCTTTCTTT
.,TRBJ2-6,16,TRBV14,.,CASSQDRVSGANVLTF,TGTGCCAGCAGCCAAGATCGGGTATCGGGGGCCAACGTCCTGACTTTC
.,TRBJ2-5,15,TRBV27,.,CASSLAGRIVETQYF,TGTGCCAGCAGTCTAGCAGGGAGGATAGTAGAGACCCAGTACTTC
TRBD2,TRBJ2-3,15,TRBV4-2,.,CASSKEGLAGDTQYF,TGTGCCAGCAGCAAAGAGGGACTAGCGGGAGATACGCAGTATTTT
TRBD2,TRBJ2-7,14,TRBV19,.,CASSSAGGPEEQYF,TGTGCCAGTAGCTCAGCGGGGGGTCCTGAGGAGCAGTACTTC
.,TRBJ2-7,13,TRBV28,.,CASNRGLKYEQYF,TGTGCCAGCAACCGGGGTCTTAAGTACGAGCAGTACTTC
.,TRBJ1-6,16,TRBV21-1,.,CASSKVLISYNSPLHF,TGTGCCAGCAGCAAAGTACTGATCTCCTATAATTCACCCCTCCACTTT
.,TRBJ1-2,14,TRBV5-1,few,CASSSYPGNYGYTF,TGCGCCAGCAGCTCCTATCCGGGGAACTATGGCTACACCTTC
TRBD1,TRBJ1-2,14,TRBV5-1,.,CASSLGQGAKGYTF,TGCGCCAGCAGCTTGGGGCAGGGGGCTAAGGGCTACACCTTC
TRBD2,TRBJ2-3,12,TRBV5-1,.,CASSFTSGGKYF,TGCGCCAGCAGCTTCACGAGCGGGGGAAAGTATTTT
.,TRBJ1-6,15,TRBV27,.,CASSLSGLLLSPLHF,TGTGCCAGCAGTTTATCGGGACTGCTCTTATCACCCCTCCACTTT
TRBD2,TRBJ2-7,18,TRBV30,once,CAWSVDRREALSGYEQYF,TGTGCCTGGAGTGTAGACCGGCGGGAGGCCCTCTCGGGGTACGAGCAGTACTTC
TRBD2,TRBJ2-5,16,TRBV2,once,CASSFTGTSGGPSGYF,TGTGCCAGCAGTTTCACCGGGACTAGCGGGGGCCCGTCGGGGTACTTC
.,TRBJ1-4,10,TRBV24-1,.,CASPGEKLFF,TGTGCCTCCCCGGGTGAAAAACTGTTTTTT
.,TRBJ1-6,13,TRBV11-3,.,CASSRQTSSPLHF,TGTGCCAGCAGCCGACAGACTTCCTCACCCCTCCACTTT
.,TRBJ2-3,14,TRBV5-6,few,CASSLSVFTDTQYF,TGTGCCAGCAGCTTGTCGGTCTTCACAGATACGCAGTATTTT
.,TRBJ1-4,13,TRBV5-6,.,CATQESTNEKLFF,TGTGCCACCCAAGAGTCCACTAATGAAAAACTGTTTTTT
TRBD2,TRBJ2-2,17,TRBV29-1,.,CSVVGTSGLLNTGELFF,TGCAGCGTTGTGGGGACTAGCGGCCTTTTGAACACCGGGGAGCTGTTTTTT
TRBD1,TRBJ1-1,16,TRBV9,.,CASSAGQGLVNTEAFF,TGTGCCAGCAGCGCAGGACAGGGGCTCGTGAACACTGAAGCTTTCTTT
TRBD2,TRBJ2-5,15,TRBV2,few,CASSEEGLATITQYF,TGTGCCAGCAGTGAGGAGGGACTAGCGACGATAACCCAGTACTTC
.,TRBJ2-6,16,TRBV6-5,.,CASSYSSGSGANVLTF,TGTGCCAGCAGTTACTCAAGCGGGTCCGGGGCCAACGTCCTGACTTTC
TRBD2,TRBJ2-3,15,TRBV6-6,.,CASHLLRGSTDTQYF,TGTGCCAGCCACCTGTTGCGGGGGAGCACAGATACGCAGTATTTT
TRBD1,TRBJ1-1,15,TRBV7-9,.,CASSPTQGFDTEAFF,TGTGCCAGCAGCCCCACACAGGGGTTTGACACTGAAGCTTTCTTT
TRBD1,TRBJ1-1,17,TRBV10-3,.,CAISPGTGFRDDTEAFF,TGTGCCATCAGTCCCGGGACAGGATTTCGGGATGACACTGAAGCTTTCTTT
.,TRBJ2-2,16,TRBV19,.,CASSRGLPQGPGELFF,TGTGCCAGTAGTAGAGGGCTCCCGCAGGGGCCCGGGGAGCTGTTTTTT
TRBD2,TRBJ2-1,15,TRBV7-3,once,CASSYLAGSYNEQFF,TGTGCCAGCAGCTACCTAGCGGGCTCCTACAATGAGCAGTTCTTC
TRBD1,TRBJ1-2,13,TRBV5-1,.,CASSATGFDGYTF,TGCGCCAGCAGCGCGACAGGGTTCGATGGCTACACCTTC
.,TRBJ2-5,16,TRBV7-9,.,CASSLRGSGTAETQYF,TGTGCCAGCAGCTTAAGGGGTAGCGGGACAGCGGAGACCCAGTACTTC
TRBD1,TRBJ2-7,14,TRBV19,.,CASSTGQGFYEQYF,TGTGCCAGTAGCACGGGACAGGGGTTTTACGAGCAGTACTTC
.,TRBJ2-2,12,TRBV28,.,CASSAWAGELFF,TGTGCCAGCAGTGCCTGGGCGGGGGAGCTGTTTTTT
TRBD1,TRBJ1-5,16,TRBV6-1,once,CASSEQPGGSNQPQHF,TGTGCCAGCAGTGAACAACCAGGGGGTAGCAATCAGCCCCAGCATTTT